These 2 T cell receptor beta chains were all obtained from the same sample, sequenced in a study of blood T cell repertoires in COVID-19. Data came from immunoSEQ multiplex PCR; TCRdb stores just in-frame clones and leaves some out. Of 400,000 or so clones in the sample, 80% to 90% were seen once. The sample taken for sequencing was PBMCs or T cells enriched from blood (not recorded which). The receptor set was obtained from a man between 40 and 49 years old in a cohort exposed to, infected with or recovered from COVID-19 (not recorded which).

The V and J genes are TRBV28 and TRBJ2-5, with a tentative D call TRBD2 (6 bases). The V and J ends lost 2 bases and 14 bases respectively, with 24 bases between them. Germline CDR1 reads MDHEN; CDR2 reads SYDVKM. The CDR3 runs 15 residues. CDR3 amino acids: CASSLASSLRRAYYF. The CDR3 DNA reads TGTGCCAGCAGTTTAGCTTCTAGTTTACGGAGGGCCTACTACTTC.

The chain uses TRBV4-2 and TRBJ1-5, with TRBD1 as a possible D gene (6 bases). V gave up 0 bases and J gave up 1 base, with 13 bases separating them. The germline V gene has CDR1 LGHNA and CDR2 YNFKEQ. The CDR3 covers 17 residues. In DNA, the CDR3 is TGTGCCAGCAGCCAAGATGTGGGGGCTGTAAGCAATCAGCCCCAGCATTTT. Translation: CASSQDVGAVSNQPQHF.